Presented here are 31 T cell receptor beta chains from one specimen sequenced in a study of CD8 T cells in Susac syndrome. Random hexamers were used to reverse transcribe roughly 0.45 to 1 ug of RNA. TCRdb recomputed calls from the immunoSEQ multiplex PCR reads with MiXCR, one row per CDR3 protein. Of 200,000 to 300,000 distinct CDR3 sequences in the sample, just over 90% were seen once. Sequencing used CD4+ T cells from PBMCs. These receptors all come from a human donor with multiple sclerosis.

The rearrangement uses TRBV12-3 or TRBV12-4 and TRBJ2-3, with TRBD2 matching 15 bases. V lost 5 bases, J lost 6 bases, and 12 bases stayed unmatched. The CDR3 sequence is 18 residues long. The CDR3 DNA reads TGTGCCAGCAGTACCGGGACTAGCGGGGGGCTTATAGGGGATACGCAGTATTTT. Its protein product is CASSTGTSGGLIGDTQYF.

The chain joins TRBV6-1 to TRBJ2-4; D unclear. V shed 2 bases and J shed 5 bases, with 10 bases lying between them. This CDR3 contains 14 residues. Looked up from germline, CDR1 is MNHNS and CDR2 is SASEGT. In nucleotides, the CDR3 is TGTGCCAGCAGTGAATACGGTGTGGAAAACATTCAGTACTTC. It is translated as CASSEYGVENIQYF.

The chain joins TRBV9 to TRBJ2-2; TRBD2 might be the D (6 bases). The CDR3 has 15 amino acids. The V end was cut by 1 base, the J end by 3 bases, with 10 bases between. Germline V lookup: CDR1 SGDLS, CDR2 YYNGEE. CDR3 in amino acids: CASSVMCGDTGELFF. Here the CDR3 DNA reads TGTGCCAGCAGCGTAATGTGCGGGGACACCGGGGAGCTGTTTTTT.

The chain employs TRBV2 and TRBJ1-2, with D possibly matching TRBD1 (6 bases). Germline V gene lookup returns CDR1 SNHLY and CDR2 FYNNEI. The CDR3 runs to 14 residues. Trimming took 6 bases from V and 2 from J, leaving 13 bases between them. CDR3 loop: CASRSGAQNYGYTF. In nucleotides, the CDR3 is TGTGCCAGCAGATCGGGGGCGCAGAACTATGGCTACACCTTC.

The chain has TRBV15 and TRBJ1-5; D is perhaps TRBD1 (6 bases). CDR1 is LNHNV and CDR2 is YYDKDF in the germline V gene (reference sequence). The V and J ends lost 5 bases and 1 base respectively, with 15 bases between them. The CDR3 length is 16 residues. This CDR3 is CATSPRTAPSNQPQHF. The CDR3 DNA follows: TGTGCCACCAGCCCCCGGACAGCCCCCAGCAATCAGCCCCAGCATTTT.

This chain joins TRBV9 and TRBJ2-3, with D unclear. This CDR3 is built from 12 residues. The V end was cut by 0 bases, the J end by 4 bases, with 3 bases between. Per germline, CDR1 SGDLS and CDR2 YYNGEE. The CDR3 protein is CASSVGSDTQYF. The CDR3 region has the DNA TGTGCCAGCAGCGTAGGATCAGATACGCAGTATTTT.

The CDR3 DNA reads as TGTGCCTGGAGTCTCCGGGGCGAGCAGTACTTC. It specifies CAWSLRGEQYF. The gene calls are TRBV30 and TRBJ2-7, with D perhaps TRBD2 (5 bases). The CDR3 covers 11 residues. Germline V gene lookup returns CDR1 GTSNPN and CDR2 SVGIG (reference sequence). The ends were cut back, 2 bases at V and 6 bases at J, with 8 bases in the middle.

The rearrangement uses TRBV20-1 and TRBJ2-4; D remains unclear. Trimming shortened V by 0 bases and J by 6 bases, and 9 bases separated the two germline ends. The CDR3 length is 13 residues. Germline V CDR1 and CDR2: DFQATT, SNEGSKA (reference sequence). Here the CDR3 DNA reads TGCAGTGCTAGAGATTTCGGCATAAACATTCAGTACTTC. The encoded protein is CSARDFGINIQYF.

This chain uses TRBV28 with TRBJ2-7; D might be TRBD1 (6 bases). V shed 5 bases and J shed 1 base, with 12 bases lying between them. The germline gives CDR1 MDHEN, CDR2 SYDVKM. The CDR3 totals 14 residues. The CDR3 sequence is CASSPSGESYEQYF. The CDR3 DNA sequence: TGTGCCAGCAGTCCCTCAGGGGAGTCCTACGAGCAGTACTTC. Full variable domain (missing parts from reference TRBV28 and TRBJ2-7): DVKVTQSSRYLVKRTGEKVFLECVQDMDHENMFWYRQDPGLGLRLIYFSYDVKMKEKGDIPEGYSVSREKKERFSLILESASTNQTSMYLCASSPSGESYEQYFGPGTRLTVT.

This chain connects TRBV7-9 to TRBJ1-1; D uncertain. CDR1 is SEHNR, CDR2 FQNEAQ, per germline (reference sequence). Trimming took off 6 bases at V and 0 bases at J, with 8 bases between the two ends. This CDR3 is 13 amino acids long. CDR3: CASSENLNTEAFF. The CDR3 bases are TGTGCCAGCAGTGAAAACTTGAACACTGAAGCTTTCTTT.

CDR3 nucleotide sequence: TGTGCCAGCAGCTTGGGACAGCAACCCTATGGCTACACCTTC. It yields the protein CASSLGQQPYGYTF. This sequence joins TRBV5-6 and TRBJ1-2, with D perhaps matching TRBD1 (5 bases). Germline V gene lookup returns CDR1 SGHDT and CDR2 YYEEEE. The V and J ends lost 0 bases and 4 bases respectively, with 10 bases between them. This CDR3 spans 14 amino acids.

As for this clonotype: Germline and junction disagree at one end, which may indicate a read error. The V gene is TRBV7-7, the J gene TRBJ2-1; 9 nucleotides line up with TRBD2. CDR1 is SSHAT and CDR2 is FNYEAQ in the germline V gene (reference sequence). The CDR3 length is 15 residues. For the CDR3, the DNA is TGTGCTAGCAGCTTAGGTGTTAGCGGGAGAAGGGAGCAGTTCTTC. Its translation is CASSLGVSGRREQFF.

The genes are TRBV12-3 or TRBV12-4 and TRBJ2-3; 8 bases are shared with TRBD2. Losses at the gene ends were 0 bases for V and 1 base for J; bases not matched to a gene: 3. The length of the CDR3 is 16 residues. The chain's CDR3 is CASSLAGRGGTDTQYF. CDR3 sequence (DNA): TGTGCCAGCAGTTTAGCGGGGCGGGGGGGCACAGATACGCAGTATTTT.

The rearrangement uses TRBV19 and TRBJ2-3; perhaps TRBD2 as D (6 bases). The CDR3 covers 15 residues. CDR1 and CDR2 from the germline V gene are LNHDA and SQIVND (reference sequence). The V end lost 5 bases, the J end lost 2 bases, and 14 bases lay between the germline ends. The CDR3 DNA sequence: TGTGCCAGTAGTCCCGGCGGCGGGAACACAGATACGCAGTATTTT. Its protein product is CASSPGGGNTDTQYF.

The chain combines TRBV5-1 with TRBJ1-1; D call uncertain. The CDR3 is made up of 13 amino acids. Trimming cost V 0 bases and J 6 bases, with 9 bases left between them. Germline assignment: CDR1 SGHRS and CDR2 YFSETQ. CDR3 DNA: TGCGCCAGCAGCTTGGATATCGGCGCTGAAGCTTTCTTT. Translation: CASSLDIGAEAFF. The whole variable domain, filled in from reference TRBV5-1 and TRBJ1-1, reads KAGVTQTPRYLIKTRGQQVTLSCSPISGHRSVSWYQQTPGQGLQFLFEYFSETQRNKGNFPGRFSGRQFSNSRSEMNVSTLELGDSALYLCASSLDIGAEAFFGQGTRLTVV.

Only one count was recorded for this clonotype. The rearrangement uses TRBV12-5 and TRBJ1-3; D call uncertain. The CDR3 runs to 16 residues. V lost 0 bases, J lost 2 bases, and 11 bases lay in between. CDR1 and CDR2 from the germline V gene are LGHNT and FRNRAP. CDR3 bases: TGTGCTAGTGGTTTGGTACCGGGAAGGACTGGAAACACCATATATTTT. Translated, it gives CASGLVPGRTGNTIYF.

J is TRBJ1-2 and V is TRBV3-1, with D possibly matching TRBD1 (6 bases). The CDR3 spans 15 residues. The V end lost 4 bases, the J end lost 5 bases, and 17 bases lay between the germline ends. Germline V gene data show CDR1 as LGHDT and CDR2 as YNNKEL (reference sequence). This chain's CDR3 is CASSPGGGADYGYTF. CDR3 DNA: TGTGCCAGCAGCCCCGGTGGGGGGGCTGATTATGGCTACACCTTC.

The chain links TRBV6-5 to TRBJ2-2, with 8 positions matching TRBD2. CDR1 and CDR2 (germline): MNHEY, SVGAGI. The V segment lost 3 bases and the J segment 1 base; nucleotides outside the gene matches: 10. The CDR3 covers 18 residues. The CDR3 is CASSYDGRGAWNTGELFF. The CDR3 DNA reads as TGTGCCAGCAGTTATGACGGGCGGGGGGCGTGGAACACCGGGGAGCTGTTTTTT.

The gene calls are TRBV27 and TRBJ2-2; TRBD1 is a possible D gene (5 bases). This CDR3 contains 13 residues. Germline assignment: CDR1 MNHEY and CDR2 SMNVEV (reference sequence). Trimming removed 6 bases at V and 1 base at J, with 6 bases between. The CDR3 is CASRDRNTGELFF. CDR3 DNA: TGTGCCAGCAGAGACAGGAACACCGGGGAGCTGTTTTTT.

This sequence joins TRBV11-1 and TRBJ2-2; TRBD1 is a possible D gene (6 bases). Trimming left V 6 bases short and J 2 bases short, with 10 bases between. In germline, CDR1 is SGHAT, CDR2 FQDESV (reference sequence). The CDR3 has 14 amino acids. The CDR3 protein is CASRQTGNTGELFF. CDR3 coding DNA: TGTGCCAGCAGACAGACAGGAAACACCGGGGAGCTGTTTTTT.

The chain couples TRBV6-2 or TRBV6-3 to TRBJ1-6, with a weak D call TRBD1 (6 bases). Germline assignment: CDR1 MNHEY and CDR2 SVGEGT. V dropped 2 bases and J dropped 0 bases, with 14 bases sitting between them. The CDR3 loop spans 18 amino acids. In DNA, the CDR3 is TGTGCCAGCAGTTACGGGGGGGCCCTAAGCTCCTATAATTCACCCCTCCACTTT. Its translation is CASSYGGALSSYNSPLHF.

This clonotype was seen a handful of times. The CDR3 coding sequence is TGTGCCAGCAGCTTAGGGTCCGGCACTGAAGCTTTCTTT. Translated, it gives CASSLGSGTEAFF. V is TRBV11-2 and J is TRBJ1-1; D is unresolved. Germline-derived CDR1 and CDR2 are SGHAT and FQNNGV. The CDR3 extends over 13 amino acids. V was trimmed by 1 base and J by 4 bases, leaving 7 bases between them.

This clonotype was counted a single time. CDR3 amino acids: CASSQEVQSEQYF. In DNA form, the CDR3 reads TGCGCCAGCAGCCAAGAGGTGCAAAGTGAGCAGTACTTC. The chain recombines TRBV4-1 with TRBJ2-7; D unclear. V lost 0 bases and J lost 7, with 10 bases in between. The CDR3 has 13 amino acids. Germline CDR1 is MGHRA and CDR2 is YSYEKL.

The chain links TRBV29-1 to TRBJ1-2; D perhaps matches TRBD1 (6 bases). This CDR3 region has 8 residues. Germline V gene lookup returns CDR1 SQVTM and CDR2 ANQGSEA. Trimming stripped 6 bases from V and 13 bases from J, with 9 bases between. The CDR3 DNA reads TGCAGCGTCGAACAGGGCACCTTC. It yields the protein CSVEQGTF. The variable domain in full, with the rest retrieved from reference TRBV29-1 and TRBJ1-2, is SAVISQKPSRDICQRGTSLTIQCQVDSQVTMMFWYRQQPGQSLTLIATANQGSEATYESGFVIDKFPISRPNLTFSTLTVSNMSPEDSSIYLCSVEQGTFGSGTRLTVV.

The V and J genes are TRBV18 and TRBJ1-1; D is unclear. The CDR3 contains 14 residues. Germline values: CDR1 KGHSH, CDR2 LQKENI. V gave up 0 bases and J gave up 5 bases, with 10 bases separating them. The CDR3 spells CASSPPPGKTEAFF. For the CDR3, the DNA is TGTGCCAGCTCACCACCTCCGGGGAAGACTGAAGCTTTCTTT. The full variable domain, completed using reference TRBV18 and TRBJ1-1, is NAGVMQNPRHLVRRRGQEARLRCSPMKGHSHVYWYRQLPEEGLKFMVYLQKENIIDESGMPKERFSAEFPKEGPSILRIQQVVRGDSAAYFCASSPPPGKTEAFFGQGTRLTVV.

This chain connects TRBV19 to TRBJ2-1; 8 nucleotides line up with TRBD2. V dropped 6 bases and J dropped 5; count of bases not matched to a gene: 3. Germline V gene sequence: CDR1 LNHDA, CDR2 SQIVND (reference sequence). There are 13 residues in the CDR3. CDR3: CASSGRDDNEQFF. The CDR3 DNA reads as TGTGCCAGTAGCGGGAGGGACGACAATGAGCAGTTCTTC.

This clonotype was seen a single time. As DNA, the CDR3 is TGCGCCAGCAGCTTGGATGGGTCTAGCACAGATACGCAGTATTTT. Amino acids: CASSLDGSSTDTQYF. The V call is TRBV5-1, the J call TRBJ2-3, with D unresolved. Germline V gives CDR1 SGHRS, CDR2 YFSETQ. V was pared by 0 bases and J by 0 bases, with 8 bases between. CDR3 length: 15 residues.

The chain has TRBV4-1 and TRBJ2-4; D is possibly TRBD1 or TRBD2 (6 bases each). In germline, CDR1 is MGHRA, CDR2 YSYEKL. This CDR3 region has 16 residues. Trimming cost V 1 base and J 4 bases, with 14 bases left between them. The CDR3 here is CASSQGGGQKKNIQYF. DNA of the CDR3: TGCGCCAGCAGCCAAGGGGGAGGACAGAAGAAAAACATTCAGTACTTC.

This chain joins TRBV14 and TRBJ2-3, with 7 positions matching TRBD1. V lost 1 base, J lost 2 bases, and 3 bases stayed unmatched. This CDR3 is 15 amino acids long. The V gene's germline CDR1 is SGHDN and CDR2 FVKESK. The DNA for the CDR3 is TGTGCCAGCAGCCAAGGGGACAGATACACAGATACGCAGTATTTT. Protein sequence: CASSQGDRYTDTQYF. Based on the CDR3 plus reference TRBV14 and TRBJ2-3, the full variable domain is EAGVTQFPSHSVIEKGQTVTLRCDPISGHDNLYWYRRVMGKEIKFLLHFVKESKQDESGMPNNRFLAERTGGTYSTLKVQPAELEDSGVYFCASSQGDRYTDTQYFGPGTRLTVL.

The chain uses TRBV7-9 and TRBJ2-6; D remains ambiguous. The V and J ends lost 5 bases and 0 bases respectively, with 11 bases between them. Per germline, CDR1 SEHNR and CDR2 FQNEAQ (reference sequence). The CDR3 spans 16 residues. The CDR3 nucleotides read TGTGCCAGCAGCCCTCGAGGCAACTCTGGGGCCAACGTCCTGACTTTC. It translates to CASSPRGNSGANVLTF.

This chain uses TRBV5-6 with TRBJ1-2, with a tentative D call TRBD1 (6 bases). The CDR3 is 13 amino acids. Trimming left V 3 bases short and J 4 bases short, with 10 bases between. Germline CDR1 SGHDT, CDR2 YYEEEE. CDR3 coding DNA: TGTGCCAGCAGCTCAGGACAGCTCTATGGCTACACCTTC. Its translation is CASSSGQLYGYTF.